The entry below gives a single T cell receptor (beta chain) sequence along with its context. Its antigen is as yet unknown. These data come from a study of T cells in Graves' hyperthyroidism and ophthalmopathy. Findings of the study overall: Most clonotypes that expanded in the thyroid above 0.001 also showed up in blood.

Amplified TCR beta CDR3 regions derived from RNA transcripts. TCR CDR3 underwent first-round RT-PCR with the HTBI primer set. TCRdb passed the multiplex PCR reads through MiXCR, listing each CDR3 protein once. The sample yields 550,000 to 800,000 distinct CDR3 sequences, about 17% seen once. Trimming shortened V by 5 bases and J by 0 bases, and 10 bases separated the two germline ends. Germline V lookup: CDR1 DFQATT, CDR2 SNEGSKA (reference sequence). The CDR3 runs 14 residues. The chain has TRBV20-1 and TRBJ1-4; the D is unclear. The sample was blood. This clonotype was sampled from a man between 18 and 35 years old with Graves' hyperthyroidism. The CDR3 bases are TGCAGTGCTCCTCATGGGGCAACTAATGAAAAACTGTTTTTT. Its translation: CSAPHGATNEKLFF.